This T cell receptor beta chain originates from a study of CD8+ T cells in alopecia areata. Study-wide findings and caveats: While patients received tofacitinib, many expanded lesional clones remained present in scalp and blood. On tofacitinib, scalp clonality and expanded CD8+ clones among top 100 fell significantly.

Noted treatment: oral pan-JAK inhibitor, 5-10 mg twice daily. This clone has a handful of counts. Its antigen is as yet unknown. Germline V gives CDR1 SQVTM, CDR2 ANQGSEA. This CDR3 contains 12 residues. Reverse transcribed after extraction, RNA yielded cDNA as the sequencing template. Profiled with immunoSEQ multiplex PCR; TCRdb holds only in-frame clones, not every one. Among approximately 210,000 clones, approximately 67% were seen once, and the ten largest hold roughly 1.2%. The clonotype was recovered from a human donor with alopecia areata. The chain is built from TRBV29-1 and TRBJ2-2, with TRBD2 matching over 8 bases. Sample: CD4+ T cells sorted from blood, taken around week 42, from a patient treated with tofacitinib. CDR3 in DNA: TGCACCCGGGAGGGGAACACCGGGGAGCTGTTTTTT. Translating gives CTREGNTGELFF.